What follows are 18 T cell receptor beta chains derived from one specimen sequenced in a study of cytomegalovirus exposure and HLA in healthy donors. PCR was performed using 60 Vbeta and 13 Jbeta primers. The protocol was immunoSEQ multiplex PCR, while the TCRdb copy is restricted to in-frame clones and leaves out a portion. Of some 77,000 clones in the sample, around 80% were seen once. Material: PBMCs. The receptors stem from a man younger than 40 in good health and CMV-seronegative.

The CDR3 DNA is TGTGCCAGCAGCTTGGGACAGCCGAGCTCCTACAATGAGCAGTTCTTC. Its protein product is CASSLGQPSSYNEQFF. This chain joins TRBV5-4 and TRBJ2-1, with a possible D match to TRBD1 (5 bases). V was clipped by 0 bases and J by 0 bases, with 10 bases between them. The CDR3 runs to 16 residues. Germline V gene lookup returns CDR1 SGHNT and CDR2 YYREEE (reference sequence).

The V gene is TRBV30, the J gene TRBJ1-3; possibly TRBD1 for D (5 bases). Trimming cost V 4 bases and J 9 bases, with 25 bases left between them. Germline V gives CDR1 GTSNPN, CDR2 SVGIG (reference sequence). This CDR3 spans 16 amino acids. The chain's CDR3 is CAWKGAGFAAVSTIYF. The CDR3 DNA follows: TGTGCCTGGAAAGGGGCAGGTTTTGCGGCGGTGTCCACCATATATTTT.

This clone was counted a few times. This chain uses TRBV2 with TRBJ1-1, with D unclear. The V and J ends lost 5 bases and 8 bases respectively, with 9 bases between them. CDR1 and CDR2 from the germline V gene are SNHLY and FYNNEI. The CDR3 is made up of 11 amino acids. Written as DNA, the CDR3 is TGTGCCAGCAGTTTCATACGGGAAGCTTTCTTT. Translating it yields CASSFIREAFF. The full variable domain, completed using reference TRBV2 and TRBJ1-1, is EPEVTQTPSHQVTQMGQEVILRCVPISNHLYFYWYRQILGQKVEFLVSFYNNEISEKSEIFDDQFSVERPDGSNFTLKIRSTKLEDSAMYFCASSFIREAFFGQGTRLTVV.

This chain connects TRBV7-8 to TRBJ2-1, with a weak D call TRBD1 (5 bases). Germline CDR1 reads SGHVS; CDR2 reads FQNEAQ. This CDR3 is built from 13 residues. Trimming removed 7 bases at V and 3 bases at J, with 10 bases between. CDR3 bases: TGTGCCAGCACTACACAGGACTACAATGAGCAGTTCTTC. Its protein product is CASTTQDYNEQFF.

The sample holds one count of this clone. Here the CDR3 DNA reads TGTGCCAGCAGCTTCGGACAGGAACGATTATGGTGTGAGCAGTACTTC. Translated, it gives CASSFGQERLWCEQYF. The chain joins TRBV5-6 to TRBJ2-7, with 7 bases that match TRBD1. The CDR3 consists of 16 residues. Trimming cost V 2 bases and J 7 bases; bases outside gene matches: 15. CDR1 is SGHDT, CDR2 YYEEEE, per germline.

Turning to this clone: One junction end disagrees with the germline gene, perhaps due to a read error. V and J are TRBV18 and TRBJ1-3; perhaps TRBD1 as D (5 bases). CDR3 length: 13 residues. CDR1 is KGHSH, CDR2 LQKENI, per germline. CDR3 protein: CASSPGPGNTIYF. The CDR3 nucleotides read TGTGCCAGTTCACCAGGGCCTGGAAACACCATATATTTT.

A few counts support this clone. The rearrangement joins TRBV4-3 to TRBJ2-2; a weak D match, TRBD1 (7 bases). Germline V gene data show CDR1 as LGHNA and CDR2 as YSLEER. This CDR3 has 18 amino acids. Trimming stripped 0 bases from V and 3 bases from J, with 17 bases between. CDR3 sequence (DNA): TGCGCCAGCAGCCAAGATCTAATAGGGGGGACAGACACCGGGGAGCTGTTTTTT. It specifies CASSQDLIGGTDTGELFF.

The chain uses TRBV19 and TRBJ1-2, with D hard to call. Germline lookup yields CDR1 LNHDA and CDR2 SQIVND (reference sequence). Deletions cut 2 bases from V and 5 bases from J, with 9 bases between. This CDR3 is built from 13 residues. CDR3 nucleotide sequence: TGTGCCAGTAGTATAACGGGAAGGTATGGCTACACCTTC. Translated, it gives CASSITGRYGYTF.

The chain combines TRBV5-5 with TRBJ1-2; TRBD1 aligns across 7 bases. The CDR3 is 13 residues long. Germline V lookup: CDR1 SGHKS, CDR2 YYEKEE (reference sequence). The V gene end was trimmed by 4 bases and the J gene end by 4 bases; junction bases not matched to a gene: 4. This CDR3 is CASSPTGTYGYTF. As DNA, the CDR3 is TGTGCCAGCAGCCCGACAGGGACCTATGGCTACACCTTC. Full variable domain (missing parts from reference TRBV5-5 and TRBJ1-2): DAGVTQSPTHLIKTRGQQVTLRCSPISGHKSVSWYQQVLGQGPQFIFQYYEKEERGRGNFPDRFSARQFPNYSSELNVNALLLGDSALYLCASSPTGTYGYTFGSGTRLTVV.

The gene calls are TRBV7-9 and TRBJ2-3, with D tentatively TRBD1 (5 bases). The CDR3 extends over 15 amino acids. CDR1 is SEHNR, CDR2 FQNEAQ, per germline (reference sequence). The V gene lost 1 base and the J gene lost 2 bases, with 10 bases spanning the gap. The DNA of the CDR3 is TGTGCCAGCAGCTTAGTTCAGGGATACACAGATACGCAGTATTTT. The encoded protein is CASSLVQGYTDTQYF.

The gene calls are TRBV19 and TRBJ1-6, with D possibly TRBD1 on 6 matching bases. The germline V and J ends were trimmed by 0 bases and 7 bases, with 13 bases remaining between them. This CDR3 comprises 16 residues. Germline-derived CDR1 and CDR2 are LNHDA and SQIVND (reference sequence). The chain's CDR3 is CASSIELQGTNSPLHF. In DNA form, the CDR3 reads TGTGCCAGTAGTATAGAACTCCAGGGGACCAATTCACCCCTCCACTTT.

The chain couples TRBV15 to TRBJ1-2, with TRBD1 matching 8 bases. The J segment lost 14 bases and the V segment lost 3 bases, leaving 8 bases of the junction unmatched. This CDR3 spans 12 amino acids. Germline assignment: CDR1 LNHNV and CDR2 YYDKDF (reference sequence). In DNA, the CDR3 is TGTGCCACCAGCAGGGACAGGGTGAGAGAGACCTTC. Its translation: CATSRDRVRETF.

This chain joins TRBV27 and TRBJ2-7, with D possibly matching TRBD1 (5 bases). V lost 2 bases, J lost 4 bases, and 9 bases lay in between. Germline CDR1 MNHEY, CDR2 SMNVEV (reference sequence). The CDR3 is made up of 13 amino acids. CDR3 in amino acids: CASSLVAGYEQYF. The DNA of the CDR3 is TGTGCCAGCAGTTTAGTGGCAGGGTACGAGCAGTACTTC.

The V and J genes are TRBV27 and TRBJ1-2, with a tentative D call TRBD1 (6 bases). CDR1 is MNHEY and CDR2 is SMNVEV in the germline V gene (reference sequence). Trimming took 3 bases from V and 2 from J, leaving 7 bases between them. CDR3 size: 13 residues. CDR3 sequence (DNA): TGTGCCAGCAGTTTTGGGACAAACTATGGCTACACCTTC. Its protein is CASSFGTNYGYTF.

The chain carries TRBV10-3 and TRBJ1-2, with D maybe TRBD1 (6 bases). Per germline, CDR1 ENHRY and CDR2 SYGVKD. The ends were cut back, 4 bases at V and 4 bases at J, with 10 bases in the middle. CDR3 length equals 13 residues. CDR3 region: CAISGGHIYGYTF. For the CDR3, the DNA is TGTGCCATCAGTGGGGGGCATATCTATGGCTACACCTTC.

The chain couples TRBV2 to TRBJ2-7; the D is unclear. This CDR3 contains 12 residues. The germline gives CDR1 SNHLY, CDR2 FYNNEI. With 7 bases removed from V and 2 bases from J, the gap between germline ends came to 9 bases. CDR3 amino acids: CASMVRTYEQYF. The DNA for the CDR3 is TGTGCCAGCATGGTGCGTACCTACGAGCAGTACTTC.

The V gene is TRBV18, the J gene TRBJ2-3; no firm D call. V was trimmed by 6 bases and J by 0 bases, leaving 10 bases between them. CDR3 length: 14 residues. Germline V CDR1 and CDR2: KGHSH, LQKENI. In DNA form, the CDR3 reads TGTGCCAGCTCCTCTCAGAGGAGCACAGATACGCAGTATTTT. Translation gives CASSSQRSTDTQYF.

This sequence joins TRBV20-1 and TRBJ1-1; no definite D call. There are 11 residues in the CDR3. V was cut by 0 bases and J by 4 bases, with 3 bases left in between. Per the germline V gene, CDR1 is DFQATT and CDR2 is SNEGSKA (reference sequence). The CDR3 region is CSARDITEAFF. In nucleotides, the CDR3 is TGCAGTGCTAGAGATATCACTGAAGCTTTCTTT.